Given below is one TCR beta chain in context. Its antigen is as yet unknown. Looked up from germline, CDR1 is MNHEY and CDR2 is SMNVEV (reference sequence). The CDR3 extends over 14 amino acids. Trimming shortened V by 3 bases and J by 9 bases, and 15 bases separated the two germline ends. This sample is part of a study of T cell responses to AZD1222 COVID-19 vaccine. Overall study: Second-dose schedules of about 4 or about 12 weeks were combined. Points from the study as a whole: Among vaccine-associated CD4 TCRs, coverage spanned spike, with dominance at 160-218 and 743-854. Mostly white British, mostly female donors; authors suggested clonal diversity may be underestimated.

Repertoires were generated with immunoSEQ multiplex PCR, while TCRdb's copy carries only in-frame clones and drops some. The sample holds about 120,000 clones, approximately 90% seen once. The TCR sequence derives from an adult in good health. The material sequenced was peripheral blood, taken on day 0 of AZD1222 vaccination. The V and J genes are TRBV27 and TRBJ2-1, with D tentatively TRBD2 (6 bases). Written as DNA, the CDR3 is TGTGCCAGCAGTTTGGGGGGAGCGGACGGTGAGCAGTTCTTC. Translation: CASSLGGADGEQFF.